This T cell receptor (beta chain) was obtained from a study of T cell repertoires in cytomegalovirus infection (dated by TCRdb to the late 2010s). About the study as a whole: The peptide stimulations were aimed at well-studied HLA-B-restricted epitopes as well as recently identified HLA-C-restricted CMV epitopes, whose presentation resists viral immunomodulation. The HLA type of each donor mattered for the analysis, because public TCR beta signatures pointed to carriage of CMV infection along with the matching HLA type.

Instrument used: Illumina HiSeq 1500. Clones were called with MiXCR by TCRdb after fastp trimmed the public reads at Q25, and only in-frame beta chains were retained. Merged by CDR3 protein, the rows form single entries marked with the most common genes and DNA. The sample records approximately 990,000 distinct CDR3 sequences, roughly a third of which are singletons. The top ten clonotypes cover roughly 12% of the sample. The meaning of the sample's treatment or condition label: in vitro stimulation with specific CMV peptide epitopes to enrich CMV-specific T cells. Concerning this clonotype itself: What antigen it recognizes has not been identified. Base qualities are not recorded, but no much larger clone differs from it by a single base.

Beyond this particular receptor, the publication reports: In both this cohort and an independent roughly 330-donor cohort, the cumulative frequency of public TCR beta family members distinguished carriers of CMV infection plus the relevant HLA type. The ex vivo response was dominated by HLA-C-restricted CMV-specific TCR beta clonotypes, and the single most frequent clonotype in two of eight donors was supplied by these HLA-C-restricted clonotypes.

The sequence was obtained from a human donor in good health (CMV status not recorded). Some clones in this sample may be carry-over from other donors' samples. The sample in question was cultured CD8+ T cells from PBMCs, obtained from culture after CMV antigen stimulation.

The CDR3 region has the sequence CASSGYRDLETQYF. In nucleotides, the sequence is TGTGCCAGCAGCGGGTACCGGGACCTAGAGACCCAGTACTTC. The sequence is built from TRBV7-9 and TRBJ2-5; the D region is possibly TRBD1 or TRBD2, each matching across 5 bases. CDR1 and CDR2 (SEHNR, FQNEAQ) derive from the germline V gene (reference sequence). V lost 5 bases and J lost 4 bases; the stretch between them is 14 bases long. There are 14 amino acids in the CDR3, from cysteine to phenylalanine inclusive. Solely the CDR3 DNA is kept, with 42 bases framed from the first base.